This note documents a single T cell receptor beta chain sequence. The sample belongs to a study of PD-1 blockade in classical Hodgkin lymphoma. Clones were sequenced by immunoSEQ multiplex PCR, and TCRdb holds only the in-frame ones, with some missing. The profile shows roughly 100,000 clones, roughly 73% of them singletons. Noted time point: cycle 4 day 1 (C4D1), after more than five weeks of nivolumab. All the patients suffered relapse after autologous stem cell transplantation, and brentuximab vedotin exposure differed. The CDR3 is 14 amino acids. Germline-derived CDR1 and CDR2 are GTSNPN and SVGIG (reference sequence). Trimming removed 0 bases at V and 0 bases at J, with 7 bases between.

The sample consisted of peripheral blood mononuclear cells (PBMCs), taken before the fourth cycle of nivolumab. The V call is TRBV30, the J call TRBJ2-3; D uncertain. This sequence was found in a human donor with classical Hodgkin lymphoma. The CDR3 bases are TGTGCCTGGAGTGTGGGTGGAAGCACAGATACGCAGTATTTT. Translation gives CAWSVGGSTDTQYF.